What follows is one T cell receptor (beta chain) and its context. The data were produced by immunoSEQ multiplex PCR, yet TCRdb's version contains in-frame clones alone and is incomplete. The table includes a few hundred thousand clones, approximately 90% detected once. CDR1 is LGHDT, CDR2 YNNKEL, per germline (reference sequence). The CDR3 is made up of 16 amino acids. Trimming cost V 4 bases and J 5 bases; bases outside gene matches: 12. This entry comes from a study of blood T cell repertoires in COVID-19. About the study: The analysed material was cDNA or gDNA that came from T cells, B-cell-depleted T cells, or PBMCs.

The receptor's source is a woman aged 40 to 49 who had recovered from COVID-19. Source material: PBMCs or T cells enriched from blood (not recorded which). This chain uses TRBV3-1 (or the pseudogene TRBV3-2) with TRBJ2-7; 9 nucleotides match TRBD1. CDR3 sequence: CASSLTPGQGVHEQYF. CDR3 in DNA: TGTGCCAGCAGCCTCACACCGGGACAGGGAGTCCACGAGCAGTACTTC.